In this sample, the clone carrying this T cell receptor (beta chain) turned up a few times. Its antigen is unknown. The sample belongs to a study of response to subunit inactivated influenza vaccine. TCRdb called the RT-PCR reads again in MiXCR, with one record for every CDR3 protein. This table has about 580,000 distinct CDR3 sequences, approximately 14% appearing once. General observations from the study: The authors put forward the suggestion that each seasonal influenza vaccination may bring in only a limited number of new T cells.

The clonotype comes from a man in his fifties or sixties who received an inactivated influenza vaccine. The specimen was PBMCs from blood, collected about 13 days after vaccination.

As DNA, the CDR3 is TGTGCCAGCAGGGTCACAGGGCTGAGCACAGATACGCAGTATTTT. It yields the protein CASRVTGLSTDTQYF. The chain combines TRBV12-3 or TRBV12-4 with TRBJ2-3, with D maybe TRBD1 (6 bases). The CDR3 is 15 amino acids. The V end lost 6 bases, the J end lost 0 bases, and 13 bases lay between the germline ends.